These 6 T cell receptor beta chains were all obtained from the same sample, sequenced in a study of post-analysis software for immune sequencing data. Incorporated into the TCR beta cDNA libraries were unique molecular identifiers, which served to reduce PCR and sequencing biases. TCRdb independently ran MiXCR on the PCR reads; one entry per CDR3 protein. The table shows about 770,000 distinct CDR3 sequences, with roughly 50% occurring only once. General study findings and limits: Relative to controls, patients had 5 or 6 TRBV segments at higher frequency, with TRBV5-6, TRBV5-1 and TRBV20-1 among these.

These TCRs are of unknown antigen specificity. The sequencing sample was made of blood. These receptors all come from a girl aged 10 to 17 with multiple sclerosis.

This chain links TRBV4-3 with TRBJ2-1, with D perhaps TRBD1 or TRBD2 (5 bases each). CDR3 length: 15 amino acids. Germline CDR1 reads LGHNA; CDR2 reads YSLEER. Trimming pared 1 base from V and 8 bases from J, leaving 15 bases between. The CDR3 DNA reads TGCGCCAGCAGCCAAGTCGCCGGGACGATCGATGAGCAGTTCTTC. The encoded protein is CASSQVAGTIDEQFF.

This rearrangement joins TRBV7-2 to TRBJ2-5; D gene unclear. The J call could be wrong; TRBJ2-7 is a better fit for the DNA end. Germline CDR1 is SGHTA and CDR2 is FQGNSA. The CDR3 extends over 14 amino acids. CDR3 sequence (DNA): TGTGCCAGCAGCTTGAATAGTCCTATCTACGAGCAGTACTTC. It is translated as CASSLNSPIYEQYF.

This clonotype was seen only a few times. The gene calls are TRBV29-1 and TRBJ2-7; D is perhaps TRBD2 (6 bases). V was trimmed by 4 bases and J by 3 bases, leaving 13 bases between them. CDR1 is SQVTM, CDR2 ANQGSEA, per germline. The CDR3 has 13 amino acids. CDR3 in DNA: TGCAGCGTTGTACGGCGGGACCACTACGAGCAGTACTTC. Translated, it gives CSVVRRDHYEQYF.

This CDR3 is CASRPHHRQGRGQETQYF. CDR3 in DNA: TGTGCCAGCAGACCACACCACCGACAGGGAAGAGGGCAAGAGACCCAGTACTTC. The chain is built from TRBV7-9 and TRBJ2-5; 7 bases are shared with TRBD1. Germline V lookup: CDR1 SEHNR, CDR2 FQNEAQ (reference sequence). V trimming: 6 bases; J trimming: 2 bases; junction bases outside the gene matches: 18. CDR3 size: 18 residues.

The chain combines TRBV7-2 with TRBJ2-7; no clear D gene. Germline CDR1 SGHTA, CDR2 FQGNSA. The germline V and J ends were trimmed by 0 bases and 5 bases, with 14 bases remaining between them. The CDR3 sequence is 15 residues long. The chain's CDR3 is CASSLAGSGGHEQYF. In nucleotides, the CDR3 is TGTGCCAGCAGCTTAGCGGGGTCTGGCGGCCACGAGCAGTACTTC.

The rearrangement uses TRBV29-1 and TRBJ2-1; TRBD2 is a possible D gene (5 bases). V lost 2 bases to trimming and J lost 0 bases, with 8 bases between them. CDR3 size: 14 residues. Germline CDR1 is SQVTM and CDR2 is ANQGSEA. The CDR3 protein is CSVESTSSYNEQFF. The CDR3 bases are TGCAGCGTTGAATCTACTAGCTCCTACAATGAGCAGTTCTTC.